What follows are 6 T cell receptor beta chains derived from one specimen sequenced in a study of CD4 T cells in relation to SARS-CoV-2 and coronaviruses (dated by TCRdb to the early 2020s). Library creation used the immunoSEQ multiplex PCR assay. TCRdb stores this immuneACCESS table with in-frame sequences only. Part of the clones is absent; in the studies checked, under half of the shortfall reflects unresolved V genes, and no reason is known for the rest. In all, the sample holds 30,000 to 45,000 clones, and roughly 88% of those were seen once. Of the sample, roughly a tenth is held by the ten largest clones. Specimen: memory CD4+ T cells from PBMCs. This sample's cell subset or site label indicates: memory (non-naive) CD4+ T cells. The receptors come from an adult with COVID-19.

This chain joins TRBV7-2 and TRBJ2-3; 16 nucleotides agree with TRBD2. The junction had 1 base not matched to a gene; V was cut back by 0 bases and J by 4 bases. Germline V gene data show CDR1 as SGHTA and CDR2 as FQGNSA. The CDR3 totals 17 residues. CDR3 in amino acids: CASSLAGLAGGPDTQYF. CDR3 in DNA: TGTGCCAGCAGCTTAGCGGGACTAGCGGGGGGGCCAGATACGCAGTATTTT.

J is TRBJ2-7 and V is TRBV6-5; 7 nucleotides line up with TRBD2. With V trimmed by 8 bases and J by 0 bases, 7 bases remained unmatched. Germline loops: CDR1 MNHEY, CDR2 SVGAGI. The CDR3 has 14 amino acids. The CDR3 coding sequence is TGTGCCAGCTCTCCTAGCGGAAGCTCCTACGAGCAGTACTTC. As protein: CASSPSGSSYEQYF.

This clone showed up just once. CDR3 coding DNA: TGCAGCGTTGTGGGACTAGCGGGGTCCCAAGAGACCCAGTACTTC. Its translation: CSVVGLAGSQETQYF. The chain links TRBV29-1 to TRBJ2-5, with 13 bases aligning to TRBD2. The CDR3 sequence is 15 residues long. V gave up 4 bases and J gave up 1 base; unmatched junction bases: 3. Germline V gene lookup returns CDR1 SQVTM and CDR2 ANQGSEA.

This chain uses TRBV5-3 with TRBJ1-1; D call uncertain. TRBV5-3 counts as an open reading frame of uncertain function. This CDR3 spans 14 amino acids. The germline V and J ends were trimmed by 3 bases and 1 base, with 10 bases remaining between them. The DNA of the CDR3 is TGTGCCAGAAGCTCGGGCAGGAGGAACACTGAAGCTTTCTTT. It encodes CARSSGRRNTEAFF.

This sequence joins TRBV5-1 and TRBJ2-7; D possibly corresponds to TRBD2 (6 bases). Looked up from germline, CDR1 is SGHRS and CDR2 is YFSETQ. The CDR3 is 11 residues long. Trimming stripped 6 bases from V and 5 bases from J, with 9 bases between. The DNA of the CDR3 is TGCGCCAGCAAGGCGGGGAACGAGCAGTACTTC. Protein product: CASKAGNEQYF.

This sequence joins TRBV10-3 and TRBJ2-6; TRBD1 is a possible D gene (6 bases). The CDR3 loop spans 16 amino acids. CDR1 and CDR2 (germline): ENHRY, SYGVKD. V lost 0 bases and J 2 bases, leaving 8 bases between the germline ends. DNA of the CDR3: TGTGCCATCAGTGAGTCGAAGGGGGCTGGGGCCAACGTCCTGACTTTC. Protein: CAISESKGAGANVLTF.